A selection of T cell receptor beta chains follows, all from one sample in a study of OX40 agonist ivuxolimab in advanced cancers. The table came from immunoSEQ multiplex PCR; TCRdb's copy has only in-frame clones and leaves some out. The table has 50,000 to 65,000 clones, more than 80% seen once; the top ten hold approximately 0.7%. Sequenced here: CD4+ or CD8+ T cells sorted from blood, sampled in a trial of the OX40 agonist ivuxolimab. Receptors originate from an adult with an advanced solid tumor such as melanoma, head and neck, liver or kidney cancer. The CDR3 runs from the conserved cysteine through the conserved F or W. The order of the fields is D gene, V gene, clone size, J gene, CDR3 DNA, CDR3 protein. A D gene is named only where the DNA matches it firmly. The size field is filled for only some rows; it gives once, few, many or a size class.

D: .
V: TRBV10-2
size: few
J: TRBJ2-2
DNA: TGCGCCAGCAGACCACAGGGAATGCGGGAGCTGTTTTTT
CDR3: CASRPQGMRELFF

D: TRBD2
V: TRBV4-1
size: .
J: TRBJ2-3
DNA: TGCGCCAGCAGCCAAGAGACTAGCGGGGACGCAGATACGCAGTATTTT
CDR3: CASSQETSGDADTQYF

D: TRBD1
V: TRBV15
size: .
J: TRBJ2-5
DNA: TGTGCCACCAGCAGGAACAGGGGGGCTCTCGGGACCCAGTACTTC
CDR3: CATSRNRGALGTQYF

D: .
V: TRBV11-2
size: .
J: TRBJ1-1
DNA: TGTGCCAGCAGCTGGGGGGGGACGGCGAACACTGAAGCTTTCTTT
CDR3: CASSWGGTANTEAFF

D: .
V: TRBV6-1
size: .
J: TRBJ2-5
DNA: TGTGCCAGCAGTGGACCCCAAGAGACCCAGTACTTC
CDR3: CASSGPQETQYF

D: .
V: TRBV6-6
size: .
J: TRBJ2-1
DNA: TGTGCCAGCAGTTACTCCACAGGGCTGGGTGAGCAGTTCTTC
CDR3: CASSYSTGLGEQFF

D: .
V: TRBV14
size: .
J: TRBJ2-7
DNA: TGTGCCAGCAGCCACCGCGGGTACGAGCAGTACTTC
CDR3: CASSHRGYEQYF

D: TRBD2
V: TRBV7-2
size: .
J: TRBJ2-7
DNA: TGTGCCAGCAGCCCCACCTTCGGGGGGAGGGGCTCCTACGAGCAGTACTTC
CDR3: CASSPTFGGRGSYEQYF

D: TRBD1
V: TRBV5-1
size: .
J: TRBJ1-1
DNA: TGCGCCAGCAGCCTAGAGGAGGGGGCTGTAGCTTTCTTT
CDR3: CASSLEEGAVAFF

D: TRBD1
V: TRBV4-1
size: .
J: TRBJ1-5
DNA: TGCGCCAGCAGCCAAGGGGACAGGCGCAATCAGCCCCAGCATTTT
CDR3: CASSQGDRRNQPQHF

D: .
V: TRBV10-1
size: .
J: TRBJ2-7
DNA: TGCGCCAGCGAATATACTCCGGACTACGAGCAGTACTTC
CDR3: CASEYTPDYEQYF

D: TRBD1
V: TRBV19
size: few
J: TRBJ1-1
DNA: TGTGCCAGTAGGGGTGACAGGGCGACTGAAGCTTTCTTT
CDR3: CASRGDRATEAFF

D: TRBD1
V: TRBV7-9
size: .
J: TRBJ2-2
DNA: TGTGCCAGCACCTCAACGGGGCGACAGGGGGACACCGGGGAGCTGTTTTTT
CDR3: CASTSTGRQGDTGELFF

D: .
V: TRBV19
size: .
J: TRBJ2-2
DNA: TGTGCCAGTAGTACGACTCCGAACACCGGGGAGCTGTTTTTT
CDR3: CASSTTPNTGELFF

D: TRBD1
V: TRBV5-1
size: .
J: TRBJ1-5
DNA: TGCGCCAGCAGCATAGGGACAGGGGGGAATCAGCCCCAGCATTTT
CDR3: CASSIGTGGNQPQHF

D: .
V: TRBV7-2
size: .
J: TRBJ2-4
DNA: TGTGCCAGCAGCGATTCTCGCGACAGTACCAAAAACATTCAGTACTTC
CDR3: CASSDSRDSTKNIQYF

D: .
V: TRBV27
size: .
J: TRBJ2-7
DNA: TGTGCCAGCAGCCGGGACACCGACTACGAGCAGTACTTC
CDR3: CASSRDTDYEQYF

D: .
V: TRBV19
size: .
J: TRBJ2-3
DNA: TGTGCCAGTAGTATGGGTTCTCAGGGGCATTTT
CDR3: CASSMGSQGHF

D: TRBD1
V: TRBV5-4
size: once
J: TRBJ2-1
DNA: TGTGCCAGCAGCTTGGATAGGCGCCAGGGGGTTCCCTACAATGAGCAGTTCTTC
CDR3: CASSLDRRQGVPYNEQFF

D: TRBD1
V: TRBV5-1
size: .
J: TRBJ1-2
DNA: TGCGCCAGCAGCTTAGGACAGGGGACTGCCTATGGCTACACCTTC
CDR3: CASSLGQGTAYGYTF

D: TRBD1
V: TRBV5-1
size: .
J: TRBJ2-5
DNA: TGCGCCAGCAAACCACAGGGGCCAATTCAAGAGACCCAGTACTTC
CDR3: CASKPQGPIQETQYF

D: .
V: TRBV7-8
size: .
J: TRBJ1-5
DNA: TGTGCCAGCAGCTTAGGCCAGGGTCGGCGAGTCCGGAGCAATCAGCCCCAGCATTTT
CDR3: CASSLGQGRRVRSNQPQHF

D: .
V: TRBV4-1
size: .
J: TRBJ1-4
DNA: TGCGCCAGCAGCCAAGACAGTACCCCAACTAATGAAAAACTGTTTTTT
CDR3: CASSQDSTPTNEKLFF

D: TRBD2
V: TRBV7-9
size: .
J: TRBJ2-4
DNA: TGTGCCAGCAGCCTTGGGGAGGGCGCCAAAAACATTCAGTACTTC
CDR3: CASSLGEGAKNIQYF

D: .
V: TRBV21-1
size: .
J: TRBJ1-3
DNA: TGTGCCAGCAGCAAGGGACAGCGGGCTACTGGAAACACCATATATTTT
CDR3: CASSKGQRATGNTIYF

D: TRBD1
V: TRBV5-1
size: .
J: TRBJ1-1
DNA: TGCGCCAGCAGCTTAGCAAACACCGGGACAGGGTCGAACACTGAAGCTTTCTTT
CDR3: CASSLANTGTGSNTEAFF

D: .
V: TRBV7-9
size: .
J: TRBJ2-7
DNA: TGTGCCTGGGCGGGGGCTGACTACGAGCAGTACTTC
CDR3: CAWAGADYEQYF

D: TRBD2
V: TRBV15
size: .
J: TRBJ2-1
DNA: TGTGCCACCAGCAGAGATAAAAGAGGTCTAGCGGGGGCCTGGGATGAGCAGTTCTTC
CDR3: CATSRDKRGLAGAWDEQFF

D: .
V: TRBV9
size: few
J: TRBJ1-5
DNA: TGTGCCAGCAGCGGGGTAGGGTCACGCAATCAGCCCCAGCATTTT
CDR3: CASSGVGSRNQPQHF

D: TRBD1
V: TRBV2
size: .
J: TRBJ2-5
DNA: TGTGCCAGCAGCCGGGACAGACAAGAGACCCAGTACTTC
CDR3: CASSRDRQETQYF

D: .
V: TRBV6-1
size: .
J: TRBJ2-6
DNA: TGTGCCAGCAGGGCTCTCTCTGGGGCCAACGTCCTGACTTTC
CDR3: CASRALSGANVLTF

D: .
V: TRBV27
size: once
J: TRBJ1-1
DNA: TGTGCCAGCAGTTTATTCGGGGGTTCGCGAACTGAAGCTTTCTTT
CDR3: CASSLFGGSRTEAFF

D: .
V: TRBV7-9
size: .
J: TRBJ2-6
DNA: TGTGCCAGCAGCCTAAGCGACTCTGGGGCCAACGTCCTGACTTTC
CDR3: CASSLSDSGANVLTF

D: .
V: TRBV15
size: .
J: TRBJ1-2
DNA: TGTGCCACCAGCACAGACAACTATGGCTACACCTTC
CDR3: CATSTDNYGYTF

D: TRBD2
V: TRBV6-4
size: .
J: TRBJ2-2
DNA: TGTGCCAGCAGTCGGACTAGCGGGGGGGCCACCGGGGAGCTGTTTTTT
CDR3: CASSRTSGGATGELFF

D: .
V: TRBV6-5
size: .
J: TRBJ1-5
DNA: TGTGCCAGCAGTTACGCTTCGGGGGGCGGTCAGCCCCAGCATTTT
CDR3: CASSYASGGGQPQHF

D: TRBD1
V: TRBV28
size: .
J: TRBJ2-7
DNA: TGTGCCAGCAGCCCTGGGACAGATCTCTCCTACGAGCAGTACTTC
CDR3: CASSPGTDLSYEQYF